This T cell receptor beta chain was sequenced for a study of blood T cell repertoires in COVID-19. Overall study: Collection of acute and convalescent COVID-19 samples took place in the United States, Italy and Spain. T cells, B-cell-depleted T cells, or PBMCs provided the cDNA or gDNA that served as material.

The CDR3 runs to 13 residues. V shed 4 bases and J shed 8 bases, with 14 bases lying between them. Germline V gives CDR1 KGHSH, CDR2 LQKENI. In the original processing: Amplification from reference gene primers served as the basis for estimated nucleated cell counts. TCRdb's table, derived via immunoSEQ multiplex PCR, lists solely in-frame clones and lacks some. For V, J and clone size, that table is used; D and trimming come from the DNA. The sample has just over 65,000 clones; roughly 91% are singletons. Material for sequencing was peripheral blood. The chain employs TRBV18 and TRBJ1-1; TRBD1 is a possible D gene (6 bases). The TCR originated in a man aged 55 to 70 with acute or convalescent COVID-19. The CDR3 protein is CASSQLSDREAFF. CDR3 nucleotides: TGTGCCAGCTCACAGCTATCGGACAGAGAAGCTTTCTTT.